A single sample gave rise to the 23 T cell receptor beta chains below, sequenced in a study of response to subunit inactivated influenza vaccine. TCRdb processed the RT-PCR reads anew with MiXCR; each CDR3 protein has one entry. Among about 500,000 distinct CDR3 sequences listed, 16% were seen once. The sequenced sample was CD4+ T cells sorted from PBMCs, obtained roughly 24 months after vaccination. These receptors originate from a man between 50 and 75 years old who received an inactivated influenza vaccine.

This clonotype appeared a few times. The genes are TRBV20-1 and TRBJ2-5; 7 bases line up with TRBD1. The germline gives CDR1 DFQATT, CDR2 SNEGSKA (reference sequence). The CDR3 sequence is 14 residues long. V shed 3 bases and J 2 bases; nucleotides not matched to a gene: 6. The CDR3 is CSASNRGRQETQYF. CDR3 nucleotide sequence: TGCAGTGCTAGTAACAGGGGCCGGCAAGAGACCCAGTACTTC.

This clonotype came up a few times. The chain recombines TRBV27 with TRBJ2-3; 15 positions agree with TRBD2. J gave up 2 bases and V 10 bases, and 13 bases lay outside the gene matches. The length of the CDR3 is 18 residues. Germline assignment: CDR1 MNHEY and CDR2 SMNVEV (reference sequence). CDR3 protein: CATRIPGLAGGFTDTQYF. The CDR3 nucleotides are TGTGCCACCCGAATACCGGGACTAGCGGGAGGATTCACAGATACGCAGTATTTT.

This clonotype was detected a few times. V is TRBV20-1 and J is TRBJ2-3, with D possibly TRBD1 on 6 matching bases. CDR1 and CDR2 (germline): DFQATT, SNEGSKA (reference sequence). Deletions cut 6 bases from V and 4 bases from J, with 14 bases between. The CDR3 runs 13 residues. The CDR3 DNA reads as TGCAGTGCACAAACAGGGCGGTCAGATACGCAGTATTTT. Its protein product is CSAQTGRSDTQYF.

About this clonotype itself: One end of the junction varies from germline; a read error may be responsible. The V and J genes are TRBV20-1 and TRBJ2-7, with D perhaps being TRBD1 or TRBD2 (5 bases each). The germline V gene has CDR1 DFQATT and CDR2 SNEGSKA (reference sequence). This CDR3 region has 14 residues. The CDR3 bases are TGCAGTGCTAGAGATGTCCAGGGAGTCAACGAGCAGCACTTC. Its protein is CSARDVQGVNEQHF.

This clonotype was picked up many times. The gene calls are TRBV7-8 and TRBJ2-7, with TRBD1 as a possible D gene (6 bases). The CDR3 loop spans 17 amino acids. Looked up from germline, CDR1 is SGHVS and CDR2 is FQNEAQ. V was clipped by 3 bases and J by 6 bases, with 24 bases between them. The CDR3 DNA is TGTGCCAGCAGCTTTCCAAACCGGACAGCCACGGGTTTCGAGCAGTACTTC. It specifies CASSFPNRTATGFEQYF.

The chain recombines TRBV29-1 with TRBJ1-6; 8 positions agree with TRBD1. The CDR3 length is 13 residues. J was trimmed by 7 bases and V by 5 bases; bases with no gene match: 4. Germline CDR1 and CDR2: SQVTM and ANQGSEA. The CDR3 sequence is CSVSGGSNSPLHF. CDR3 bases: TGCAGCGTTTCAGGGGGCTCAAATTCACCCCTCCACTTT. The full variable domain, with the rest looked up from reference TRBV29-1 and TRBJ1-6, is SAVISQKPSRDICQRGTSLTIQCQVDSQVTMMFWYRQQPGQSLTLIATANQGSEATYESGFVIDKFPISRPNLTFSTLTVSNMSPEDSSIYLCSVSGGSNSPLHFGNGTRLTVT.

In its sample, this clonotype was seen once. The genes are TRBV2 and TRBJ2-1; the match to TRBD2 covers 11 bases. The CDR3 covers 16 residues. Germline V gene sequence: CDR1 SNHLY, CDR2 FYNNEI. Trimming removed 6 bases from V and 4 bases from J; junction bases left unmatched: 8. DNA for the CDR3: TGTGCCAGCAGCGGACTAGCGGGCATTCTATACAATGAGCAGTTCTTC. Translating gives CASSGLAGILYNEQFF.

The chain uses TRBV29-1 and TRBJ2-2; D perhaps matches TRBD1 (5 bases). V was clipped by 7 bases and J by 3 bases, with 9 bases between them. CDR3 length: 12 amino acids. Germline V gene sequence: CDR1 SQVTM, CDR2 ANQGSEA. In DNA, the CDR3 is TGCAGCGCCGGCAGGGACACCGGGGAGCTGTTTTTT. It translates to CSAGRDTGELFF.

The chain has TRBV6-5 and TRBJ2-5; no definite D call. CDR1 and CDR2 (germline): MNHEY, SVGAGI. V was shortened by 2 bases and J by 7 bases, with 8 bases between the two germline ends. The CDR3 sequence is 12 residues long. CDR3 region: CASSYRVGTQYF. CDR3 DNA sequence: TGTGCCAGCAGTTACAGGGTGGGGACCCAGTACTTC.

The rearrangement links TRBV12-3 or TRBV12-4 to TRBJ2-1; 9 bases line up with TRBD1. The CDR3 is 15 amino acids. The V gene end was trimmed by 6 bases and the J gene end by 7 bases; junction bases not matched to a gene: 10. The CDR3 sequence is CASSPGTGYGNEQFF. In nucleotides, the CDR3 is TGTGCCAGCAGCCCCGGGACAGGGTATGGGAATGAGCAGTTCTTC.

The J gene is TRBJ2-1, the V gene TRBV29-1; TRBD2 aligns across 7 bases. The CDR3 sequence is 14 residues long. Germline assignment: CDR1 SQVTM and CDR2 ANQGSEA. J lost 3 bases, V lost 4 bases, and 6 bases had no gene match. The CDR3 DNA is TGCAGCGTTGCGAGCGGGGCTAACTACAATGAGCAGTTCTTC. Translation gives CSVASGANYNEQFF.

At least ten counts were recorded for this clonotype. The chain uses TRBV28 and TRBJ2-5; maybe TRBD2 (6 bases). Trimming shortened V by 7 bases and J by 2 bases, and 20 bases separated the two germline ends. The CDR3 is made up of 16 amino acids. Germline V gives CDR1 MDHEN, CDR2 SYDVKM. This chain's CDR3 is CASTPRGSGAQETQYF. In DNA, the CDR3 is TGTGCCAGCACCCCCCGCGGTAGCGGAGCGCAAGAGACCCAGTACTTC.

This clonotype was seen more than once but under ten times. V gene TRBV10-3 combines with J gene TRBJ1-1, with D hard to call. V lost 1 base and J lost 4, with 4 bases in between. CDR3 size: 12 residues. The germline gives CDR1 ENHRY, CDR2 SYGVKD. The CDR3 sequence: CAISEFGTEAFF. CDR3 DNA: TGTGCCATCAGTGAGTTCGGCACTGAAGCTTTCTTT.

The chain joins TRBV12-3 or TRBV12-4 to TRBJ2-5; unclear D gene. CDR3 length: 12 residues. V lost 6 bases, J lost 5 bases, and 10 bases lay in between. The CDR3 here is CASRNGVETQYF. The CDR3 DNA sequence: TGTGCCAGCAGGAATGGGGTGGAGACCCAGTACTTC.

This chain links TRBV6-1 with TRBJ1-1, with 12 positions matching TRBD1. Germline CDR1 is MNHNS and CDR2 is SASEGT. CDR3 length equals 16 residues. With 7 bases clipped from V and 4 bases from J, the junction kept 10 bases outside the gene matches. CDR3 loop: CASNRPGTGGSTEAFF. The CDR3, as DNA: TGTGCCAGCAACCGGCCCGGGACAGGGGGCAGCACTGAAGCTTTCTTT.

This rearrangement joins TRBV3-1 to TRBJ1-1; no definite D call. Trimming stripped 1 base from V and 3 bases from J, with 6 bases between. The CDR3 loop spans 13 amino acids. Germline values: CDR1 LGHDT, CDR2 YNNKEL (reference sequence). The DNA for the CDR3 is TGTGCCAGCAGCCAAGGTGTGTACACTGAAGCTTTCTTT. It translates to CASSQGVYTEAFF.

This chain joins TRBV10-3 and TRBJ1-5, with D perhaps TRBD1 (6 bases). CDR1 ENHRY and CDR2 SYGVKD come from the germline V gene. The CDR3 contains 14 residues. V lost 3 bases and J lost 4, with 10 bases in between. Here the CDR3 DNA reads TGTGCCATCAGTGAACAGGGTGGGAATCAGCCCCAGCATTTT. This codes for CAISEQGGNQPQHF.

The CDR3 coding sequence is TGTGCCAGCAGTTCAACCCTAGGGACATACACCGGGGAGCTGTTTTTT. Protein: CASSSTLGTYTGELFF. The chain uses TRBV12-3 or TRBV12-4 and TRBJ2-2; D is possibly TRBD1 (6 bases). Trimming took off 4 bases at V and 3 bases at J, with 15 bases between the two ends. The CDR3 is 16 amino acids.

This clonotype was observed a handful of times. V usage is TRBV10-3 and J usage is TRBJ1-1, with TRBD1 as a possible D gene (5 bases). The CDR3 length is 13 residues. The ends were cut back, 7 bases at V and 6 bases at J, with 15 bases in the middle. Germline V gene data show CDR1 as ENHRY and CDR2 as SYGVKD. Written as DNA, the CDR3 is TGTGCCATCACAGGGTCCGGGGACTCTGAAGCTTTCTTT. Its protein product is CAITGSGDSEAFF.

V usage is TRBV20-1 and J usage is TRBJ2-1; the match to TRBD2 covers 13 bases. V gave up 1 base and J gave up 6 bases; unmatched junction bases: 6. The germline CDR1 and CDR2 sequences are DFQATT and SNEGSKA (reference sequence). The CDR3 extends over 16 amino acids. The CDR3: CSARGPGTSGANEQFF. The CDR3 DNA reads TGCAGTGCTAGAGGCCCAGGGACTAGCGGGGCCAATGAGCAGTTCTTC.

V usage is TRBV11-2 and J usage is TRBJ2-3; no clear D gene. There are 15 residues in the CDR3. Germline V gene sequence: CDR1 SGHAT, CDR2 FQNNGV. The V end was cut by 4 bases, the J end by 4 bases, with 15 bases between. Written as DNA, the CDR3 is TGTGCCAGCAGCTCGAGTTTATTAGGAGCAGATACGCAGTATTTT. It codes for CASSSSLLGADTQYF.

The CDR3 region is CASTPSLGTQYF. The CDR3 DNA reads as TGTGCCAGCACCCCCTCTTTGGGGACCCAGTACTTC. The chain carries TRBV12-3 or TRBV12-4 and TRBJ2-5; D ambiguous. Trimming stripped 7 bases from V and 7 bases from J, with 13 bases between. This CDR3 has 12 residues.

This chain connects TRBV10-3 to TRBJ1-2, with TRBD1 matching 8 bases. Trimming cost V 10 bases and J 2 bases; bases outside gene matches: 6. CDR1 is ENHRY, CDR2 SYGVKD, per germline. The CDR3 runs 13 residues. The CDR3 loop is CATGRQGNYGYTF. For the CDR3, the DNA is TGTGCCACGGGGCGACAGGGGAACTATGGCTACACCTTC.